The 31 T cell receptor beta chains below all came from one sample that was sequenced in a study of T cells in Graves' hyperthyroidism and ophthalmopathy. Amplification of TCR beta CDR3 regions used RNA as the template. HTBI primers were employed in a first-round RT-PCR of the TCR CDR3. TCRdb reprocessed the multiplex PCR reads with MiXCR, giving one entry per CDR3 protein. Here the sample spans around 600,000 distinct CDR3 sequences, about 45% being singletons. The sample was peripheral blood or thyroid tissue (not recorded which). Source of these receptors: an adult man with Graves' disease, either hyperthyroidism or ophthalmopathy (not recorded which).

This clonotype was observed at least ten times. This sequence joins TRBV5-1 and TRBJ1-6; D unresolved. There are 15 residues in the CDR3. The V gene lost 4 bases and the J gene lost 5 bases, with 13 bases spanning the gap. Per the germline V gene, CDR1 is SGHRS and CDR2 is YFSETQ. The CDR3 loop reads CASSVAASNNSPLHF. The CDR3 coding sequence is TGCGCCAGCAGCGTCGCGGCTTCGAATAATTCACCCCTCCACTTT.

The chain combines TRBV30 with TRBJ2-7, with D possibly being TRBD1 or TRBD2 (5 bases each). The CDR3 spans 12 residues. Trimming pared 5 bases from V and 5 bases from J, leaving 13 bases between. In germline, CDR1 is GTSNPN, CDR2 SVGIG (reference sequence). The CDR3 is CAWCRDANEQYF. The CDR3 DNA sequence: TGTGCCTGGTGCAGGGACGCTAACGAGCAGTACTTC.

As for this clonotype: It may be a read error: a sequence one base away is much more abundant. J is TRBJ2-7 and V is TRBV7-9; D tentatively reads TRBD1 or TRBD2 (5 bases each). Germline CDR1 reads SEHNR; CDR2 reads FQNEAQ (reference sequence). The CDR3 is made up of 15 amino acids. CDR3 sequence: CVSSYPGPEGDEQYF. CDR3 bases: TGTGTCAGCAGCTACCCGGGGCCAGAAGGAGACGAGCAGTACTTC.

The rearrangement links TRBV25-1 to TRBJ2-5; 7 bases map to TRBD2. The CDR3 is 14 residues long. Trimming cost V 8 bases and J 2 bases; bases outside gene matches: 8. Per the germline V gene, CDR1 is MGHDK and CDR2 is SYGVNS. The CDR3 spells CASGSPGGQETQYF. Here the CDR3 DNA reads TGTGCCAGCGGGTCCCCGGGGGGTCAAGAGACCCAGTACTTC. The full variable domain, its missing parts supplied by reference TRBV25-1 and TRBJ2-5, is EADIYQTPRYLVIGTGKKITLECSQTMGHDKMYWYQQDPGMELHLIHYSYGVNSTEKGDLSSESTVSRIRTEHFPLTLESARPSHTSQYLCASGSPGGQETQYFGPGTRLLVL.

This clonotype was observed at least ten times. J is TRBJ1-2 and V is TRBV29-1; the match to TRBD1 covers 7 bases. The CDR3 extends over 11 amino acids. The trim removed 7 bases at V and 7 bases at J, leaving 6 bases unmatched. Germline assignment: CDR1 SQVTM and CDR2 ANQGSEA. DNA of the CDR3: TGCAGCGCTGACAGGGATTTTGGCTACACCTTC. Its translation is CSADRDFGYTF.

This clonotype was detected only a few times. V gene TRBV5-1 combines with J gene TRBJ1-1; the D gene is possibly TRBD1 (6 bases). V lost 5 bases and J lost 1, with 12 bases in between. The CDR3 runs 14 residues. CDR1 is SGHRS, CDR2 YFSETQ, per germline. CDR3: CASRADSPNTEAFF. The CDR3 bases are TGCGCCAGCAGGGCGGACAGCCCGAACACTGAAGCTTTCTTT.

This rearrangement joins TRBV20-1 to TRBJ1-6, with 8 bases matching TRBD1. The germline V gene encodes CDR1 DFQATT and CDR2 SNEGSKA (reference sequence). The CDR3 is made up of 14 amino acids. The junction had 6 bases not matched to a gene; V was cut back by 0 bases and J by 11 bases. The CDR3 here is CSARDGRGLAPLHF. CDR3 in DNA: TGCAGTGCTAGAGATGGCAGGGGGCTGGCACCCCTCCACTTT.

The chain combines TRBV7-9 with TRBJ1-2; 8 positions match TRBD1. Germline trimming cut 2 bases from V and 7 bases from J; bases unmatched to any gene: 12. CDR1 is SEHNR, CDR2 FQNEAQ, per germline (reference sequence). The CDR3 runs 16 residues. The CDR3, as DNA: TGTGCCAGCAGCTTATTGTTGGCCAGGGGGCCGAGTGGCTACACCTTC. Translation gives CASSLLLARGPSGYTF.

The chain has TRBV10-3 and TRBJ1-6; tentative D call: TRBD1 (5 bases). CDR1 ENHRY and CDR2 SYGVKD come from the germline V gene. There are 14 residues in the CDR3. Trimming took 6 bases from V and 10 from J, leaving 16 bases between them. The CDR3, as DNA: TGTGCCATCAGAGAGACAGCTATCAGATCACCCCTCCACTTT. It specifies CAIRETAIRSPLHF.

CDR3 DNA: TGTGCCAGCAGTGCTACAGGGGGCAGGGACACTGAAGCTTTCTTT. Translating it yields CASSATGGRDTEAFF. The rearrangement uses TRBV5-4 and TRBJ1-1, with 9 positions matching TRBD1. The CDR3 sequence is 15 residues long. Germline lookup yields CDR1 SGHNT and CDR2 YYREEE (reference sequence). The V segment lost 5 bases and the J segment 3 bases; nucleotides outside the gene matches: 8.

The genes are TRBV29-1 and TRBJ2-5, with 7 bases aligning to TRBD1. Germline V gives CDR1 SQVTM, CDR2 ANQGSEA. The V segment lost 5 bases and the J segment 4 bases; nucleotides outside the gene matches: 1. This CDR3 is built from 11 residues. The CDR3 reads CSVSGGETQYF. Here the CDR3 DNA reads TGCAGCGTTTCAGGGGGAGAGACCCAGTACTTC.

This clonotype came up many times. CDR3 protein: CASSTTGTGGEKLFF. CDR3 nucleotide sequence: TGTGCCAGTAGTACCACCGGGACAGGAGGTGAAAAACTGTTTTTT. This chain connects TRBV19 to TRBJ1-4; 8 bases line up with TRBD1. Germline V gene lookup returns CDR1 LNHDA and CDR2 SQIVND (reference sequence). The CDR3 runs 15 residues. The V segment lost 4 bases and the J segment 7 bases; nucleotides outside the gene matches: 8.

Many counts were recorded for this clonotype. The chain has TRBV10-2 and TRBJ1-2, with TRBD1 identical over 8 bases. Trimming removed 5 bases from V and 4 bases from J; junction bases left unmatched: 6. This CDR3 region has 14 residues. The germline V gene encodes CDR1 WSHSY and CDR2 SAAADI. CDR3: CASSNQGASYGYTF. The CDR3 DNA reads TGCGCCAGCAGTAATCAGGGGGCGAGCTATGGCTACACCTTC.

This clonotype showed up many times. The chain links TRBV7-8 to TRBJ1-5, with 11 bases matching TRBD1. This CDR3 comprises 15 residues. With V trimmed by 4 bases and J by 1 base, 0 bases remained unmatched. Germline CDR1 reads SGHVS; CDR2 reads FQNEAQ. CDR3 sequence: CASSWTGGSNQPQHF. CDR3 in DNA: TGTGCCAGCAGCTGGACAGGGGGCAGCAATCAGCCCCAGCATTTT.

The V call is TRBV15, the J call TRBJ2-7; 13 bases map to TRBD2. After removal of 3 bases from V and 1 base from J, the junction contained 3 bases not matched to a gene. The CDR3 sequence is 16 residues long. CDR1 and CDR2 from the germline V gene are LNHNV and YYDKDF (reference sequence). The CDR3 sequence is CATSSQGLAGSYEQYF. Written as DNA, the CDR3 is TGTGCCACCAGCAGCCAGGGACTAGCGGGATCCTACGAGCAGTACTTC. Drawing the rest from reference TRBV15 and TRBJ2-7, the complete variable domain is DAMVIQNPRYQVTQFGKPVTLSCSQTLNHNVMYWYQQKSSQAPKLLFHYYDKDFNNEADTPDNFQSRRPNTSFCFLDIRSPGLGDTAMYLCATSSQGLAGSYEQYFGPGTRLTVT.

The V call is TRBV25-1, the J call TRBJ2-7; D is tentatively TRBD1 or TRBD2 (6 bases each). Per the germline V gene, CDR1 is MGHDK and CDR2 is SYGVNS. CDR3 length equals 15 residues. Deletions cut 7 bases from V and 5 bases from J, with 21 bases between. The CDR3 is CASTILQGGDDEQYF. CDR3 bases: TGTGCCAGCACCATATTACAGGGAGGTGACGACGAGCAGTACTTC.

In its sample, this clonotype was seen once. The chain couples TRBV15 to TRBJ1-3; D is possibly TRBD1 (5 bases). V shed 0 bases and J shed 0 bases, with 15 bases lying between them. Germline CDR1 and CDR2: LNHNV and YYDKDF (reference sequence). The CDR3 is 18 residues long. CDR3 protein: CATSRDRGRGFSGNTIYF. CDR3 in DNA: TGTGCCACCAGCAGAGATCGGGGCAGAGGTTTCTCTGGAAACACCATATATTTT.

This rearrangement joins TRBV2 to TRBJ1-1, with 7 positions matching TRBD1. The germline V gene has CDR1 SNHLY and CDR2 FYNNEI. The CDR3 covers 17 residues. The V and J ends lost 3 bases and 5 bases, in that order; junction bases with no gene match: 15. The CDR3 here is CASSEGVWSTGKTEAFF. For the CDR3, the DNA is TGTGCCAGCAGTGAGGGGGTCTGGTCGACAGGGAAAACTGAAGCTTTCTTT.

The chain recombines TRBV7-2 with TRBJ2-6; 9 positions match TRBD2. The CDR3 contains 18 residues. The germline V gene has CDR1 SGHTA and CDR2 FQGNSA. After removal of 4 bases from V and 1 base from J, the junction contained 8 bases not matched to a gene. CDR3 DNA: TGTGCCAGCAGCTACCGGGCTAGCGGGATTTCTGGGGCCAACGTCCTGACTTTC. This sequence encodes CASSYRASGISGANVLTF. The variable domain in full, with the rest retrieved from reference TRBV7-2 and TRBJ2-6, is GAGVSQSPSNKVTEKGKDVELRCDPISGHTALYWYRQSLGQGLEFLIYFQGNSAPDKSGLPSDRFSAERTGGSVSTLTIQRTQQEDSAVYLCASSYRASGISGANVLTFGAGSRLTVL.

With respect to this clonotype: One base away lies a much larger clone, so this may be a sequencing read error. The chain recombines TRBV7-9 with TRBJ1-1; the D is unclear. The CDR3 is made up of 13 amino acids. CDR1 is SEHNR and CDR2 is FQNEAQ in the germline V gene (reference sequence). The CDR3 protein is CASSLGNYVSALF. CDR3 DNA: TGTGCCAGCAGCTTAGGCAACTACGTGTCGGCTCTCTTT.

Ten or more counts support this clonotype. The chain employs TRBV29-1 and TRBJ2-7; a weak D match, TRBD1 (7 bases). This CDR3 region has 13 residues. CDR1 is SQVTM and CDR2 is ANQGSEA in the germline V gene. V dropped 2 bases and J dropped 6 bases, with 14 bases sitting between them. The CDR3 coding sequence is TGCAGCGTTGAATCAGACAGGGAGGCCGAGCAGTACTTC. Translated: CSVESDREAEQYF.

Here the CDR3 reads CASSQRLAGGETQYF. In DNA, the CDR3 is TGTGCCAGCAGCCAACGACTAGCGGGAGGGGAGACCCAGTACTTC. This chain connects TRBV4-2 to TRBJ2-5, with 14 bases matching TRBD2. Germline V CDR1 and CDR2: LGHNA, YNFKEQ. The CDR3 loop spans 15 amino acids. The trim removed 2 bases at V and 5 bases at J, leaving 1 base unmatched.

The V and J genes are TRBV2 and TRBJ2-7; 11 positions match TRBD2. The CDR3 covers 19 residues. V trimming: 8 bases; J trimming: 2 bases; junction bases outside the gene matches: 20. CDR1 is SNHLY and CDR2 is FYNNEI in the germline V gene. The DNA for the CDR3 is TGTGCCAGCTCATCCCCATCCGGGACTAGCGGCTTGGGGGCCTACGAGCAGTACTTC. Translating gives CASSSPSGTSGLGAYEQYF.

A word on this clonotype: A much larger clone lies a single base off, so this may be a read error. As DNA, the CDR3 is TGCGCCAGCAGTGCCGACAGGATCTCTGGAAACACCATATATTTT. Residues: CASSADRISGNTIYF. The rearrangement joins TRBV10-1 to TRBJ1-3, with D possibly being TRBD1 (6 bases). The CDR3 length is 15 residues. V was pared by 4 bases and J by 0 bases, with 10 bases between. The V gene's germline CDR1 is WNHNN and CDR2 SYGVQD (reference sequence).

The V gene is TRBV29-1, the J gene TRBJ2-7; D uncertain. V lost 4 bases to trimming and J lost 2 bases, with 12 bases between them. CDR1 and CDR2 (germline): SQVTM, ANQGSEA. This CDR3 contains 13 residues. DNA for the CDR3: TGCAGCGTTGTCGCTCGCAGAACCTACGAGCAGTACTTC. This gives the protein CSVVARRTYEQYF.

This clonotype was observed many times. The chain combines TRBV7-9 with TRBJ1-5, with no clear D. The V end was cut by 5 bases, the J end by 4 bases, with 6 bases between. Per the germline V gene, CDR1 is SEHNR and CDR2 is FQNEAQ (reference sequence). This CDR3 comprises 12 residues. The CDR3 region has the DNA TGTGCCAGCAGCCTCCAGAATCAGCCCCAGCATTTT. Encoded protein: CASSLQNQPQHF.

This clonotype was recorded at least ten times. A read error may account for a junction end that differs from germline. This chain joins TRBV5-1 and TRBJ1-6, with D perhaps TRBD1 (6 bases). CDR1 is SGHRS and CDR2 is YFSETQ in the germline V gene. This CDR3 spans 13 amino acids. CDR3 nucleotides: TGTGCCAGCAGCCTTACAGGGAATTCACCCCTCCACTTT. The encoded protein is CASSLTGNSPLHF.

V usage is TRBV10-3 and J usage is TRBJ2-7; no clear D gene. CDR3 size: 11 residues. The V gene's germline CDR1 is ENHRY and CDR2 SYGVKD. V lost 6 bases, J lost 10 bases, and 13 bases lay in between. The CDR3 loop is CAIRYWTEQYF. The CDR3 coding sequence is TGTGCCATCAGGTATTGGACCGAACAGTACTTC.

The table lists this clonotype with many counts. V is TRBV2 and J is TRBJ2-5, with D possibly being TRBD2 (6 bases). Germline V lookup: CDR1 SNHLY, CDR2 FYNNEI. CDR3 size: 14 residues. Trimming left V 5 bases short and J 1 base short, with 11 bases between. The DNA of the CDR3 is TGTGCCAGCAGTTCGTCGGGGGTCCAAGAGACCCAGTACTTC. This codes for CASSSSGVQETQYF.

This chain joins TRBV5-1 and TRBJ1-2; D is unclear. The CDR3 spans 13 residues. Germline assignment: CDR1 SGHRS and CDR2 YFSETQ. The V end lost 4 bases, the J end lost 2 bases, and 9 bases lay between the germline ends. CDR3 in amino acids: CASSPVLNYGYTF. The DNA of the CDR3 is TGCGCCAGCAGCCCGGTACTGAACTATGGCTACACCTTC.

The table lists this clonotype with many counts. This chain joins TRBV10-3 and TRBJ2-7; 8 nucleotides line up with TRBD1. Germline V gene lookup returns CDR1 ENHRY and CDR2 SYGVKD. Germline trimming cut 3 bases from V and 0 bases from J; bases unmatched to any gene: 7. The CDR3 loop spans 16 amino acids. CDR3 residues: CAISDSDRAFSYEQYF. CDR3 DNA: TGTGCCATCAGTGATTCGGACAGGGCTTTCTCCTACGAGCAGTACTTC.